The entry below gives a single TCR beta chain sequence along with its context. Looked up from germline, CDR1 is SGHRS and CDR2 is YFSETQ. V was clipped by 0 bases and J by 4 bases; unmatched bases: 12. The CDR3 sequence is 17 residues long. The data belong to a study of blood T cell repertoires in COVID-19. On the study more broadly: Material from acute and convalescent COVID-19 was sourced from the United States, Italy and Spain. Nucleic acid was either cDNA or gDNA, and it came from T cells, B-cell-depleted T cells, or PBMCs.

Clinical history reported by participants formed the basis on which cohorts were assigned. As originally analysed: Amplification of reference gene primers provided the estimated nucleated cell counts. Clones were read by immunoSEQ multiplex PCR, and TCRdb kept only the in-frame ones, dropping some. V, J and clone size derive from that table, while D and trimming were established from the DNA sequence. In the table there are roughly 220,000 clones, about 80% of which are singletons. This sequence was found in a man aged 35-49 years who had recovered from COVID-19. Input material: PBMCs or T cells enriched from blood (not recorded which). The chain combines TRBV5-1 with TRBJ2-5; 7 nucleotides line up with TRBD2. The DNA for the CDR3 is TGCGCCAGCAGCTTGGCCGGGGTCGGCGGGGGAGGAGAGACCCAGTACTTC. As protein: CASSLAGVGGGGETQYF.